This T cell receptor (beta chain) stems from a study of CD8+CD57+ T cells in acquired aplastic anemia. Study-level background: Sorted CD4+ and CD8+ cells yielded about 3 ug of DNA on average.

V lost 4 bases, J lost 4 bases, and 10 bases stayed unmatched. The CDR3 totals 15 residues. Germline-derived CDR1 and CDR2 are SQVTM and ANQGSEA. Patients sequenced had flow cytometry evidence of CD8+CD57+ cell expansion. Among the patients, all had severe acquired aplastic anemia. Patient blood was sampled before any therapy had been received. The TCR beta profiling, which covered VDJ combination and CDR3 sequence, was carried out using genomic DNA as the template. TCRdb independently ran MiXCR on the reads; one entry per CDR3 protein. The table shows 160,000 or so distinct CDR3 sequences, with 70% to 80% occurring only once.

The TCR sequence derives from a human donor with aplastic anemia. The rearrangement joins TRBV29-1 to TRBJ1-2, with 9 bases identical to TRBD1. The material sequenced was sorted CD4+, CD8+, or CD8+CD57+ T cells (not recorded which) from PBMCs. The CDR3 DNA follows: TGCAGCGTTGGGACAGGGGCCGCAACGAGCTATGGCTACACCTTC. Protein: CSVGTGAATSYGYTF.